The rows below give T cell receptor beta chains drawn from one sample of a study of CD8+CD57+ T cells in acquired aplastic anemia. Using its own MiXCR run on the reads, TCRdb lists one record per CDR3 protein. This table holds over 150,000 distinct CDR3 sequences, 45% to 60% found once. The sample comprised sorted CD4+, CD8+, or CD8+CD57+ T cells (not recorded which) from PBMCs. These receptors were obtained from a human donor with aplastic anemia. Each CDR3 is given with its conserved first and last residue.

j_call: TRBJ2-3; v_call: TRBV7-6; cdr3_aa: CASSKASTDTQYF
j_call: TRBJ1-1; v_call: TRBV9; cdr3_aa: CASSVPRPEAFF
j_call: TRBJ1-1; v_call: TRBV20-1; cdr3_aa: CSANRDRNTEAFF
j_call: TRBJ2-7; v_call: TRBV10-3; cdr3_aa: CAISGEAGSDEQYF
j_call: TRBJ2-7; v_call: TRBV4-2; cdr3_aa: CASSQVDAGGVSYEQYF
j_call: TRBJ1-4; v_call: TRBV6-5; cdr3_aa: CASSYRFSEKLFF
j_call: TRBJ1-3; v_call: TRBV25-1; cdr3_aa: CASSVRGRTGNTIYF
j_call: TRBJ2-3; v_call: TRBV20-1; cdr3_aa: CSADRDHTDSHYF
j_call: TRBJ2-7; v_call: TRBV3-1; cdr3_aa: CASSQKIGYEQYF
j_call: TRBJ1-3; v_call: TRBV15; cdr3_aa: CATSRPGEGNTIYF
j_call: TRBJ2-5; v_call: TRBV7-7; cdr3_aa: CASSLDGSEETQYF
j_call: TRBJ2-1; v_call: TRBV11-1; cdr3_aa: CASSVEAVSYNEQFF
j_call: TRBJ1-2; v_call: TRBV2; cdr3_aa: CASTGTSQLLGYTF
j_call: TRBJ2-7; v_call: TRBV7-9; cdr3_aa: CASSSGDLIYEQYF
j_call: TRBJ2-1; v_call: TRBV29-1; cdr3_aa: CSVRGLAGWNEQFF
j_call: TRBJ1-2; v_call: TRBV20-1; cdr3_aa: CSARSGTGYGYTF
j_call: TRBJ2-7; v_call: TRBV3-1; cdr3_aa: CASSQGRNSYEQYF
j_call: TRBJ2-7; v_call: TRBV2; cdr3_aa: CASSGTTYEQYF
j_call: TRBJ2-7; v_call: TRBV28; cdr3_aa: CASSFQSYEQYF
j_call: TRBJ2-7; v_call: TRBV20-1; cdr3_aa: CSAQLTSGRRSYEQYF
j_call: TRBJ1-1; v_call: TRBV7-8; cdr3_aa: CASSLVEGEAFF
j_call: TRBJ2-2; v_call: TRBV5-4; cdr3_aa: CASSLAEDSFFLNTGELFF
j_call: TRBJ2-1; v_call: TRBV24-1; cdr3_aa: CATSYSTGSGQNEQFF
j_call: TRBJ2-5; v_call: TRBV5-4; cdr3_aa: CASSLVGQGVVEETQYF
j_call: TRBJ2-7; v_call: TRBV2; cdr3_aa: CASSAPLRSSYEQYF
j_call: TRBJ2-1; v_call: TRBV19; cdr3_aa: CASSINTQGEQFF
j_call: TRBJ2-1; v_call: TRBV10-3; cdr3_aa: CAISDPSLSDGSNNEQFF
j_call: TRBJ2-5; v_call: TRBV9; cdr3_aa: CASSVGGTNQETQYF
j_call: TRBJ2-7; v_call: TRBV6-1; cdr3_aa: CASKGQTSYEQYF
j_call: TRBJ1-2; v_call: TRBV7-9; cdr3_aa: CASSLAEAGRYTF
j_call: TRBJ1-2; v_call: TRBV4-3; cdr3_aa: CASSQVGVAYGYTF
j_call: TRBJ2-7; v_call: TRBV2; cdr3_aa: CASSAGTEDEQYF
j_call: TRBJ2-2; v_call: TRBV11-1; cdr3_aa: CASSLASSGNTGELFF
j_call: TRBJ2-7; v_call: TRBV5-1; cdr3_aa: CASSLVGGGGSSYEQYF